This record looks at one TCR beta chain sequence and its context. The specificity of this receptor is unknown. No much larger clonotype is one base removed from it; base qualities were not supplied. The germline V gene encodes CDR1 SGHRS and CDR2 YFSETQ. The CDR3 starts with the cysteine, ends with the phenylalanine, and has 17 residues. Only CDR3 DNA remains: 51 bases, in frame from the first base. Trimming removed 0 bases from V and 0 bases from J; the gene matches leave 5 bases unexplained. TCRbeta CDR3 regions were amplified from genomic DNA using the immunoSEQ Assay, a bias-controlled multiplex PCR. The study's own analysis went as follows. The number of nucleated cells in each sample was estimated by amplification of reference gene primers within the assay. To quantify the absolute abundance of each unique TCRbeta CDR3 rearrangement, sequence reads were collapsed and filtered. For each sample, productive Simpson clonality was calculated as the square root of Simpson's diversity index over productive rearrangements. Entries here come from immuneACCESS through TCRdb and include only in-frame sequences with V and J called. Some clones fail to appear in such tables; in the studies checked, an unresolved V gene covers under half of the shortfall, and the cause of the remainder is unknown. The DNA was the basis for D and trimming; V, J and clone size are from that table. The sample has under 95,000 clones on record, roughly 91% of them singletons. The ten largest clonotypes hold 4.9% of the sample.

The data stem from a study of blood T cell repertoires in COVID-19 (dated by TCRdb to the early 2020s). About the investigation overall: Collaborator samples came from the United States, Italy and Spain and covered acute and convalescent phases of COVID-19. The dataset comprised deeply sampled blood TCRbeta repertoires from subjects exposed to, actively infected with, or recovered from COVID-19. Where available, HLA class I and class II types were taken from metadata supplied by the sample provider and were not determined by assay-based typing. The repertoires were made available in a free public database intended to serve as a resource for research on the immune response to SARS-CoV-2. Sample metadata almost always included a de-identified subject ID, COVID-19 status, age in years and sex. Samples came from the ongoing ImmuneRACE study (first 160 participants) plus 1,254 subjects from 6 global collaborators. The material from the prospective study consisted of cDNA or gDNA derived from T cells, B-cell-depleted T cells, or PBMCs. General findings and caveats noted by the study authors: The quantity of clinical and demographic metadata differed by source and by participant and was supplied without curation.

Whole blood was collected in K2EDTA tubes by collaborating institutions according to the institutions' own protocols. For TCRbeta analysis, collaborators shipped samples in one of three forms: frozen whole blood, isolated PBMCs, or DNA extracted from either of those sample types. The clonotype originates from a woman of 80 years or more with acute or convalescent COVID-19. This chain is built from TRBV5-1 and TRBJ1-4, with 7 junctional bases fitting TRBD1. Sequenced material: peripheral blood. The CDR3 here reads CASSLAPQGATNEKLFF. The nucleotide sequence is given as TGCGCCAGCAGCTTGGCTCCTCAGGGGGCAACTAATGAAAAACTGTTTTTT. Reference TRBV5-1 and TRBJ1-4 proteins supply the regions before and after the CDR3; the full variable domain is: KAGVTQTPRYLIKTRGQQVTLSCSPISGHRSVSWYQQTPGQGLQFLFEYFSETQRNKGNFPGRFSGRQFSNSRSEMNVSTLELGDSALYLCASSLAPQGATNEKLFFGSGTQLSVL.